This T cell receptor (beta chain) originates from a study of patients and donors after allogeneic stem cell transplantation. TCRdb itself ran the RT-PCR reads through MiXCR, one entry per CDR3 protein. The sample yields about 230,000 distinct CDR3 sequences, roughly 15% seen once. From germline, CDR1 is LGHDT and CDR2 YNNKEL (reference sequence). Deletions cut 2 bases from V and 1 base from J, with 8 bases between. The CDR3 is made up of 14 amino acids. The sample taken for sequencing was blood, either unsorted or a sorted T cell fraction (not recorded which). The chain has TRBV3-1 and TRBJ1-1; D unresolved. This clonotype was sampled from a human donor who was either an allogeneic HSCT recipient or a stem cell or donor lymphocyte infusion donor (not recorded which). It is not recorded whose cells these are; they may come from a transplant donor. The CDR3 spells CASSQKWGNTEAFF. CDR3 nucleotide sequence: TGTGCCAGCAGCCAAAAATGGGGGAACACTGAAGCTTTCTTT.